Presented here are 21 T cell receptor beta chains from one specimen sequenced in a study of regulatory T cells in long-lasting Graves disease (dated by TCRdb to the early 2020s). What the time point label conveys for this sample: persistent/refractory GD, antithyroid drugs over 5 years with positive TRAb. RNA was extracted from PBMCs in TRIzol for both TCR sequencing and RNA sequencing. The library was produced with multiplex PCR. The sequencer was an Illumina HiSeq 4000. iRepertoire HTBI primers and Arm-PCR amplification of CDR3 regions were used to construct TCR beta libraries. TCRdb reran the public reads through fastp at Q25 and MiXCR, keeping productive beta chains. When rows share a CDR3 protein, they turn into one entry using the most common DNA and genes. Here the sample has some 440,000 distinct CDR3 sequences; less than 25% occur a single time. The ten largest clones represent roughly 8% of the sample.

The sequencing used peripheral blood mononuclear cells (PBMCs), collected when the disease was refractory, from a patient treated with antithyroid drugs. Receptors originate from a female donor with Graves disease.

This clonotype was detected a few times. The CDR3 nucleotides read TGCAGTGCTAGCAGGAGGAATCAGCCCCAGCATTTT. As protein: CSASRRNQPQHF. The chain carries TRBV20-1 and TRBJ1-5; D is unclear. Trimming stripped 3 bases from V and 4 bases from J, with 7 bases between. The germline CDR1 and CDR2 sequences are DFQATT and SNEGSKA (reference sequence). This CDR3 contains 12 residues.

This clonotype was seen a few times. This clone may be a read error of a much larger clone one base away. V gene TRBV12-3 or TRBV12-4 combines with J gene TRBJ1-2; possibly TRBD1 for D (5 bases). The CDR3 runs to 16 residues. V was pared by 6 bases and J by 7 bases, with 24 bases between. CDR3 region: CASSLLGGTPISGYTF. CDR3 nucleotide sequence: TGTGCCAGCAGCTTGCTGGGCGGGACGCCCATCTCTGGCTACACCTTC.

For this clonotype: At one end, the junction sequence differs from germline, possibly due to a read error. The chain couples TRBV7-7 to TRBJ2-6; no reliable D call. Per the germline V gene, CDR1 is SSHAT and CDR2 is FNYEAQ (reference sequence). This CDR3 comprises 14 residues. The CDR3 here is CASSLETGANVLTF. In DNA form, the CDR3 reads TGTGCTAGCAGCTTAGAGACTGGGGCCAACGTCCTGACTTTC.

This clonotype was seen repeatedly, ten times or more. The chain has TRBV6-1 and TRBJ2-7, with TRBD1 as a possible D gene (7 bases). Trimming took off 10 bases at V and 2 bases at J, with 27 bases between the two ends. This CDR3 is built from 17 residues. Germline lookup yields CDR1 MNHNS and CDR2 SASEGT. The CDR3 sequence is CATLTGFSGGRPYEQYF. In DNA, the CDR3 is TGTGCCACTTTGACAGGTTTTTCAGGGGGGAGACCCTACGAGCAGTACTTC.

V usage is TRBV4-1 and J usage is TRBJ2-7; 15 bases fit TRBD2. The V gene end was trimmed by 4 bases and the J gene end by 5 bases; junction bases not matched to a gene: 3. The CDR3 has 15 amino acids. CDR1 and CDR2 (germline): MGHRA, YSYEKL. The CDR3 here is CASSLGLAGGDEQYF. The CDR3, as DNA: TGCGCCAGCAGCCTCGGACTAGCGGGAGGGGACGAGCAGTACTTC.

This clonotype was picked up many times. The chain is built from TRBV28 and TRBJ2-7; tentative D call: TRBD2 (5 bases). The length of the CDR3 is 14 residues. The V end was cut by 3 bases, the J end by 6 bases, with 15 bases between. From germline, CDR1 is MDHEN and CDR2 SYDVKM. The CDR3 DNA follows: TGTGCCAGCAGTTTCGTTCTCGAGGGAACCGAGCAGTACTTC. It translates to CASSFVLEGTEQYF.

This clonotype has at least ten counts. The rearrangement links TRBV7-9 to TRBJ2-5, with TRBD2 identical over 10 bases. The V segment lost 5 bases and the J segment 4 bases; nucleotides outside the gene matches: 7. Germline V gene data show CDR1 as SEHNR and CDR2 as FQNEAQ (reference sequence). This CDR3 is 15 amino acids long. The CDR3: CASSSGRVTIETQYF. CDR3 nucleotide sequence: TGTGCCAGCAGCAGCGGGAGGGTGACAATAGAGACCCAGTACTTC.

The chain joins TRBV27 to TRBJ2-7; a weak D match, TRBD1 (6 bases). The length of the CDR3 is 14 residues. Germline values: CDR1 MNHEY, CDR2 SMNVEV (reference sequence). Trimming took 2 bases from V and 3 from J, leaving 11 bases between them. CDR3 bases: TGTGCCAGCAGTTTACGGCAGGGGCTCTACGAGCAGTACTTC. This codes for CASSLRQGLYEQYF.

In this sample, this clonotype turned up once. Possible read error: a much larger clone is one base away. For the CDR3, the DNA is TGTGCCGGCAGCTTGAAGCCGGGCCGTGGGAACTATGGCTACACCTTC. Protein product: CAGSLKPGRGNYGYTF. J is TRBJ1-2 and V is TRBV7-9; unclear D gene. This CDR3 has 16 amino acids. Germline values: CDR1 SEHNR, CDR2 FQNEAQ (reference sequence).

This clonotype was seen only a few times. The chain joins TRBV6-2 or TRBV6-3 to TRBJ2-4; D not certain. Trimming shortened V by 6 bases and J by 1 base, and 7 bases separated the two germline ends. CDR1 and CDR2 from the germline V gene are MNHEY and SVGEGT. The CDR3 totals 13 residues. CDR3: CASSELAKNIQYF. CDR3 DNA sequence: TGTGCCAGCAGCGAACTGGCCAAAAACATTCAGTACTTC.

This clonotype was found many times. CDR3 loop: CASTIGLMNTGELFF. For the CDR3, the DNA is TGTGCCAGCACCATCGGACTGATGAACACCGGGGAGCTGTTTTTT. V gene TRBV2 combines with J gene TRBJ2-2; D might be TRBD2 (5 bases). Germline V CDR1 and CDR2: SNHLY, FYNNEI. The V end was cut by 7 bases, the J end by 1 base, with 13 bases between. The CDR3 has 15 residues.

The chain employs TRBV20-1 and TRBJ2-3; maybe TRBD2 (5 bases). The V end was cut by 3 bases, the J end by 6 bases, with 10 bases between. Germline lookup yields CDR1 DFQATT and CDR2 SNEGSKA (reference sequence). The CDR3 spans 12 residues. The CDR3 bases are TGCAGTGCTAGCACTAGTTCGGATACGCAGTATTTT. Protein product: CSASTSSDTQYF.

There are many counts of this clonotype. This CDR3 is CASRGTSGRSGELFF. As DNA, the CDR3 is TGTGCCAGCAGGGGAACTAGCGGGAGGTCGGGGGAGCTGTTTTTT. The rearrangement uses TRBV2 and TRBJ2-2; 12 bases fit TRBD2. The CDR3 has 15 amino acids. Germline V lookup: CDR1 SNHLY, CDR2 FYNNEI. J was trimmed by 8 bases and V by 6 bases; bases with no gene match: 7.

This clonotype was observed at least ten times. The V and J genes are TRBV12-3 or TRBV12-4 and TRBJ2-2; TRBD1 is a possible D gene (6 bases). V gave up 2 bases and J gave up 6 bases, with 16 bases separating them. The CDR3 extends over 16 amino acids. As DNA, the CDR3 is TGTGCCAGCAGTTTAAGGGCAGGGGCTTGGGCCGGGGAGCTGTTTTTT. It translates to CASSLRAGAWAGELFF.

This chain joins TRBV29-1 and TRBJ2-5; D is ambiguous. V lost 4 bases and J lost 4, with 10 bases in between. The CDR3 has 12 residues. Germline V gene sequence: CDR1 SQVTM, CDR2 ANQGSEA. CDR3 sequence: CSVAGVSETQYF. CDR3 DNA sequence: TGCAGCGTTGCAGGCGTTTCAGAGACCCAGTACTTC.

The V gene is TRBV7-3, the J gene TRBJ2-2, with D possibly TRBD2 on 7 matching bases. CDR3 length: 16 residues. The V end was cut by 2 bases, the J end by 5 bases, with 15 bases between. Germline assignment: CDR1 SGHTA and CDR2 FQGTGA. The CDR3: CASSLGGGRSTGELFF. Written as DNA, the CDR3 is TGTGCCAGCAGCTTAGGGGGCGGGAGATCAACCGGGGAGCTGTTTTTT.

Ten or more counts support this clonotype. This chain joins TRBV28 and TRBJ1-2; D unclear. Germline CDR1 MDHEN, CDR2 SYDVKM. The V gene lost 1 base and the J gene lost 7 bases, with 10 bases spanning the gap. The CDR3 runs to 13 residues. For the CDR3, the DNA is TGTGCCAGCAGTTTATCTCCCAATGTTGGCTACACCTTC. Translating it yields CASSLSPNVGYTF.

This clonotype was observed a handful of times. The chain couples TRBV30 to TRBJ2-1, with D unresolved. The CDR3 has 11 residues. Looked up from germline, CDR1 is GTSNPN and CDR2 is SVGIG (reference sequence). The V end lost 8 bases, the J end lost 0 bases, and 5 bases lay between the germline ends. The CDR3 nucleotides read TGTGCCGCTAGCTCCTACAATGAGCAGTTCTTC. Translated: CAASSYNEQFF.

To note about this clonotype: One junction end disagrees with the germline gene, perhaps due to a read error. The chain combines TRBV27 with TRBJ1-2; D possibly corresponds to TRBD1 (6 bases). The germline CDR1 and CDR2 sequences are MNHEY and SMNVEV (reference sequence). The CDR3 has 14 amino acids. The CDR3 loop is CATSGSTGPYGYTF. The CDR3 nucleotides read TGTGCCACCAGTGGTTCAACAGGGCCCTATGGCTACACCTTC.

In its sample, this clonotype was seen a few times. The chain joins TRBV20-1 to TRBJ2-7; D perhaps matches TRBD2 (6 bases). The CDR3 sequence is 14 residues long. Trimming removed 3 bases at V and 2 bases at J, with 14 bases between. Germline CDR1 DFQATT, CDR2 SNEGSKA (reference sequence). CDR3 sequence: CSASHVTGAYEQYF. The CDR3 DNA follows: TGCAGTGCTAGTCACGTGACGGGGGCCTACGAGCAGTACTTC.

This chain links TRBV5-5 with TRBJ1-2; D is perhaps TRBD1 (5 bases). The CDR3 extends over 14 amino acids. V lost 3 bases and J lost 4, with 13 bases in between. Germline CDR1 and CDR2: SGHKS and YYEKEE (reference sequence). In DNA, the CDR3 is TGTGCCAGCAGCTCGTCGACAGCAAGCTATGGCTACACCTTC. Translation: CASSSSTASYGYTF. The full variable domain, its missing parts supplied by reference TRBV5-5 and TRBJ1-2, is DAGVTQSPTHLIKTRGQQVTLRCSPISGHKSVSWYQQVLGQGPQFIFQYYEKEERGRGNFPDRFSARQFPNYSSELNVNALLLGDSALYLCASSSSTASYGYTFGSGTRLTVV.